Described below is a single TCR beta chain sequence and its context. Its target is unknown. TCRdb called the 5' RACE reads again in MiXCR, with one record for every CDR3 protein. Of approximately 490,000 distinct CDR3 sequences in the sample, about a fifth were seen once. From germline, CDR1 is MGHRA and CDR2 YSYEKL. The CDR3 length is 14 residues. V trimming: 0 bases; J trimming: 5 bases; junction bases outside the gene matches: 1. The data were taken from a study of T-cell memory formation after mild COVID-19. Study-level information: TCR clusters were mostly confined to one donor each.

Study outcomes and limitations: Memory cells collected pre-infection included some clones that later responded, suggesting cross-reactive memory joined. Second-wave clones reaching peak frequency on day 37 lacked confirmed SARS-CoV-2 specificity. Day 15 to 85 contracting clones showed balanced CD4/CD8; later expanders leaned CD4+.

The chain uses TRBV4-1 and TRBJ2-1, with 7 bases aligning to TRBD1. The sequencing sample was made of PBMCs or a T cell subset sorted from them (not recorded which). The receptor's source is an adult woman who had mild COVID-19 (a few samples of this study predate the infection). Cell type and time point are not known. CDR3 DNA sequence: TGCGCCAGCAGCCAAGAAACAGGGGACAATGAGCAGTTCTTC. It specifies CASSQETGDNEQFF.